Included here is one T cell receptor beta chain sequence, with context. Its antigen is still unknown. Base qualities are not provided; no much larger clone lies one nucleotide away. This entry belongs to a study of cytomegalovirus exposure and HLA in healthy donors (TCRdb year 2017). With respect to the entire study: An earlier analysis of some 620 of the donors reported 276 Gb of sequence data and around 110 million unique TCR beta sequences obtained from around 180 million T cells. Roughly 320 gigabases of sequencing data and approximately 92 million unique TCR sequences made up an early release that covered about 640 HLA-typed donors. The genetic ancestry cluster associated with self-reported Caucasian donors included 65% to 90% of the 398 genotyped donors. The aim of the study was to test whether cataloging public T cell receptors could identify signatures of past pathogen exposure. The study used immunosequencing to profile the T cell repertoires of 600 to 850 subjects and linked those repertoires to cytomegalovirus serostatus. A separate validation cohort of approximately 130 different subjects was used in addition to the roughly 720-subject first cohort. The study combined high-throughput TCR immunosequencing, statistical association of individual TCRs with disease status, and machine learning to predict cytomegalovirus infection status. A later analysis re-examined previously published TCR beta repertoires from just over 650 donors and added high-resolution HLA genotyping to investigate patterns of TCR occurrence. Rather than using new phenotypic data, the later analysis identified candidate immune exposures from TCR beta sequences and from how often those sequences occurred across donors. To decide whether each TCR beta V gene segment behaved as functional or pseudogenic, an earlier analysis of fewer than 750 of the donors relied on high-throughput TCR beta sequencing. Alongside the repertoire data, information on donor age, sex, ethnicity and CMV serostatus was compiled. In a later genetic analysis, genome-wide SNP genotypes for about 65% of the roughly 700 donors were used, and that subset was treated as a discovery cohort. Every discovery cohort repertoire had been produced on one sequencing platform. HLA typing covered class I and class II loci at four-digit resolution. The number of typed donors differed by locus: about 629-640 for A, B, C, DRB1 and DQB1; 500 to 550 for DQA1; some 590 for DPA1; and some 430 for DPB1. Because of strong linkage in the cohort, roughly five DR-DQ haplotypes were treated as single units for association and clustering. Across some 400 genotyped donors of the cohort, an average of about 240,000 unique TCR beta nucleotide sequences per donor were sequenced, and roughly 17% of those sequences were non-productive. Summary of the overall study and its limitations: Compared with the roughly 600-donor mean, donors in an Asian-associated ancestry cluster had fewer N-insertions in productive TCRs, according to a later genetic analysis. In this cohort, only TCR beta chains were sequenced, and detectable features were limited by the absence of alpha or paired-chain data. Most TCR sequences were observed very rarely across donors, whereas some public TCRs were present in many individuals. Assigning TCR associations to individual alleles was difficult when HLA alleles, especially DR and DQ, strongly co-occurred. The study gave a list of around 170 TCR beta chains associated with cytomegalovirus. Compared with equally common non-associated chains, HLA-associated TCR beta chains in a later analysis were more clonally expanded and had lower generation probabilities. A later genetic analysis associated a missense DCLRE1C variant with V-gene and J-gene trimming of TCR beta chains, and an independent cohort replicated the association. According to a later analysis, TCR association rates differed among HLA loci, with DRB1 alleles showing the most associated TCRs and HLA-C alleles showing the fewest. Presence/absence analyses assumed roughly uniform sequencing depth across donors, an assumption that may not hold. In a later analysis, 15,000 to 20,000 TCR beta sequences were associated with specific HLA alleles at a false discovery rate of 0.05. An earlier analysis of 587 of the donors showed that most TCR beta V segments appeared in productive rearrangements either about 87% or about 30% of the time, which broadly matched IMGT annotations. It was suggested by the authors that the approach could potentially be generalized to other disease states and immunological phenotypes. Linkage disequilibrium might explain the correlated functional status among segregating V segments, but an unknown experimental factor could not be ruled out. A further reported finding was that TCR beta sequences accurately predicted the HLA-A and HLA-B alleles for most subjects in the first cohort. A cluster of highly shared sequence variants was judged likely to represent a technical artifact of the sequencing pipeline. In vitro tests confirmed that a few of the cytomegalovirus-associated TCR beta chains recognize cytomegalovirus antigens. The earlier analysis of about 600 of the donors excluded around 17 rarely observed V segments, including chromosome 9 orphons, because counts were too low. For the cohort, immune exposure information was limited to CMV serostatus. Several of the top co-occurrence clusters appeared to be linked to parvovirus B19, influenza, CMV and Epstein-Barr virus, according to a later analysis. Cytomegalovirus status was reported to be diagnosed by the classifier with high specificity and sensitivity in both the original and validation cohorts. Some IMGT-functional V segments, including TRBV6-2 and TRBV6-3, could not be distinguished by the 87-base-pair reads and were therefore excluded. A later analysis found that most CMV-associated TCR beta chains appeared HLA-restricted, with HLA associations seemingly driven largely by CMV exposure. Because some donors lacked HLA typing at each locus, the association tests relied only on the typed subset.

Libraries came from the immunoSEQ multiplex PCR assay. A mixture of 60 forward primers for TCR Vbeta segments and 13 reverse primers for TCR Jbeta segments was used in the multiplex PCR. The CDR3 region of rearranged TCR beta genes was amplified from genomic DNA with a multiplex PCR assay. Amplified TCR beta libraries were sequenced as 87-base-pair reads on the Illumina HiSeq System. Concerning the study's data processing: Across the roughly 700 repertoires, a later analysis counted roughly 84 million unique TCR beta chains, around 10 million of which were shared by at least two donors. A nearest-neighbor algorithm error-corrected the raw reads and collapsed the reads into unique sequences, merging closely related sequences to remove PCR and sequencing errors. V, D and J gene segments were assigned by aligning CDR3 sequences to IMGT reference sequences. For a sequence to be retained, at least a six-nucleotide match to both a V gene segment and a J gene segment was required. Rearrangements were called productive when the CDR3 lacked stop codons and stayed in frame with V and J; all others were non-productive. Following IMGT convention, CDR3 was defined as the stretch from the second conserved V-encoded cysteine to the conserved J-encoded phenylalanine. Sequences without an unambiguous match to a single V gene segment were excluded from the earlier analysis of a few hundred of the donors. An earlier analysis of 587 of the donors called V segments functional above 56.7% productive rearrangements and segregating when the between-donor standard deviation exceeded 5%. A statistical classification framework was developed to diagnose cytomegalovirus status using the catalog of TCR beta chain sequences. In a later analysis, V and J genes were assigned by comparing TCR nucleotide sequences against IMGT/GENE-DB human TR gene sequences. The TCRdist pipeline was used in a later analysis to assign CDR3 sequences and most-parsimonious VDJ recombination scenarios. In a later analysis, every TCR beta chain was defined by the combination of its CDR3 amino acid sequence and its V-gene family, and reads without a unique V-gene family were dropped. As a way to deal with suspected cross-contamination and a sequencing artifact, a later analysis dropped approximately 590 nucleotide sequences that were highly shared and had low generation probability. In a later analysis, a clonal expansion index was calculated for each public chain from normalized within-repertoire ranks of inferred template counts. Generation probabilities in a later analysis came from a VDJ recombination model fitted to out-of-frame rearrangements, and those results were checked against IGoR. Hypergeometric tests were used in a later analysis to score TCR-TCR, TCR-HLA and TCR-CMV co-occurrence, with a repertoire-size bias correction applied to the TCR pairs. False discovery rates were estimated in a later analysis by permuting HLA or CMV assignments 20 times. In a later analysis, co-occurring TCRs were grouped with DBSCAN, and TCRdist sequence similarity was added when clustering was performed within HLA-allele-positive subsets. Repertoires with fewer than 30,000 or more than 120,000 public chains were left out of co-occurrence clustering, as were five repertoires with anomalous nucleotide sharing. TCRdb retrieved this table from immuneACCESS and kept in-frame rearrangements only. Not all clones are present; in checked studies, unresolved V genes account for under half, and no reason is known for the remainder. The D gene and trimming were derived from the DNA, and the V and J assignments and clone size from that table. The sample includes a few hundred thousand clones, with 85% to 95% observed a single time. The ten biggest clones cover about 1.7% of the sample.

The cohort was made up of 500 to 850 healthy bone marrow donors. At the time of sampling, every cohort member was nominally healthy, though immune exposures that went unrecorded were likely present. The donor tested CMV seronegative and was one of the 352 seronegative cohort members. A peripheral blood sample was collected from each donor, and TCR beta sequencing was performed on peripheral blood mononuclear cells. Genomic DNA was extracted from the blood cell samples with the Qiagen DNeasy Blood Extraction Kit. The CDR3 goes from the cysteine to the phenylalanine over 14 residues. Only CDR3 DNA is held: 42 bases, read in frame from base 1. V is cut by 6 bases and J by 5 bases, and the space between the germline ends is 19 bases. Taken from the germline V gene (reference sequence), the CDR1 and CDR2 loops are GTSNPN and SVGIG.

The sequenced material came from PBMCs. The receptor was derived from a girl aged 2 to 9 in good health and CMV-seronegative. The chain employs TRBV30 and TRBJ1-2; the D gene is possibly TRBD1, with 6 bases matching. The DNA sequence follows: TGTGCCTGCTTCCCCGGGGGGCAGGGGTATGGCTACACCTTC. It translates to CACFPGGQGYGYTF.